The TCR beta chain under discussion was sequenced for a study of OX40 agonist ivuxolimab in advanced cancers. Study context: Dose-escalation patients' cancers were hepatocellular carcinoma, melanoma, renal cell or head and neck cancer. Points from the study as a whole: Partial responders treated at 0.1-3.0 mg/kg exhibited clonal expansion among the lowest measured. Several nonresponders also turned out to have low normalized T-cell clonal expansion.

Sequencing used immunoSEQ multiplex PCR; TCRdb keeps in-frame clones, though not all of them. Here the sample spans around 79,000 clones, over 75% being singletons. The germline CDR1 and CDR2 sequences are LGHNA and YSLEER. The CDR3 runs to 20 residues. The V and J ends lost 0 bases and 3 bases respectively, with 26 bases between them. Details on this clone: Its antigen is not identified.

Drawing of blood for sampling happened at baseline, at cycle 4 day 1, and at cycle 7 day 1. This clonotype was sampled from an adult with an advanced solid tumor such as melanoma, head and neck, liver or kidney cancer. Sequences were derived from CD4+ or CD8+ T cells sorted from blood, sampled in a trial of the OX40 agonist ivuxolimab. This rearrangement joins TRBV4-3 to TRBJ1-2, with D possibly being TRBD1 (6 bases). The chain's CDR3 is CASSQDKPRGQQRADYGYTF. The CDR3 nucleotides read TGCGCCAGCAGCCAAGATAAACCCCGCGGACAGCAACGTGCGGACTATGGCTACACCTTC.